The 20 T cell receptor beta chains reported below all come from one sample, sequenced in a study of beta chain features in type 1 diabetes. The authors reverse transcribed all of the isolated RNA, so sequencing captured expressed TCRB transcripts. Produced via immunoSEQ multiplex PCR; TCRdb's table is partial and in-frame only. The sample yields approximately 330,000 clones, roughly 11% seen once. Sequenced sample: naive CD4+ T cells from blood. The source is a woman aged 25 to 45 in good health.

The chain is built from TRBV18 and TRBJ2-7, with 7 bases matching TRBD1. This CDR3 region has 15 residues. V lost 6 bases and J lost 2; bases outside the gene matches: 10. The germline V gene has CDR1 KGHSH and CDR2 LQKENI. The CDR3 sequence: CASSQRGQLTYEQYF. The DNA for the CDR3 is TGTGCCAGCTCCCAACGGGGACAGCTTACCTACGAGCAGTACTTC.

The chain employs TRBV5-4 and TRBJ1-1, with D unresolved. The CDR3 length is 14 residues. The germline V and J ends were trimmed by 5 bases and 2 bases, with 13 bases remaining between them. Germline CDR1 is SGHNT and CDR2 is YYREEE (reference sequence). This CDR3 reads CASRTRVGNTEAFF. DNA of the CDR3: TGTGCCAGCAGGACGAGGGTGGGAAACACTGAAGCTTTCTTT.

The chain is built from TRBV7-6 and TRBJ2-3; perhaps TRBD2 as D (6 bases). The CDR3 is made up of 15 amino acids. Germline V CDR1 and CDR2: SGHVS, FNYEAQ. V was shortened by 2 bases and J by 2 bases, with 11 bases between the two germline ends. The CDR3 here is CASSLYREPTDTQYF. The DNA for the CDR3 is TGTGCCAGCAGCTTATACCGGGAGCCCACAGATACGCAGTATTTT. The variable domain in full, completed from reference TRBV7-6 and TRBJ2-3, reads GAGVSQSPRYKVTKRGQDVALRCDPISGHVSLYWYRQALGQGPEFLTYFNYEAQQDKSGLPNDRFSAERPEGSISTLTIQRTEQRDSAMYRCASSLYREPTDTQYFGPGTRLTVL.

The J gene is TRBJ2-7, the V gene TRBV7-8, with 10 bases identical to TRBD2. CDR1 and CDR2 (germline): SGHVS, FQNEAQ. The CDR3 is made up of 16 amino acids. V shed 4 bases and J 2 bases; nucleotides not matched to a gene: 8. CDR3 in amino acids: CASSSLAGGSTYEQYF. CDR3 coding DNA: TGTGCCAGCAGCTCCTTAGCGGGAGGAAGCACCTACGAGCAGTACTTC.

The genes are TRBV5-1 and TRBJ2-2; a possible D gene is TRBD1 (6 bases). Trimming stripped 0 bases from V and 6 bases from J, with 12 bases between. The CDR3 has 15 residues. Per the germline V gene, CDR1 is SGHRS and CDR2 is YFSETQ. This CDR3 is CASSLGTGTAGELFF. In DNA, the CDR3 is TGCGCCAGCAGCTTGGGAACAGGGACCGCCGGGGAGCTGTTTTTT.

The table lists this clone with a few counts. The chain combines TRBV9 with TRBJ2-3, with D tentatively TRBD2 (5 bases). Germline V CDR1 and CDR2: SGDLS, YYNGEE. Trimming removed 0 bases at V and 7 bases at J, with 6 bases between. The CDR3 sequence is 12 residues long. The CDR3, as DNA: TGTGCCAGCAGCGTAGGAGGGAATACGCAGTATTTT. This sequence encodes CASSVGGNTQYF.

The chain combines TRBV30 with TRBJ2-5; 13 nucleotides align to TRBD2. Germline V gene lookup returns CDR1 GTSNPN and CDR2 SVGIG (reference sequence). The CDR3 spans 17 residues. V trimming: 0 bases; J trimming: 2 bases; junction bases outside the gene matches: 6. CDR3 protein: CAWSVTRTSGSQETQYF. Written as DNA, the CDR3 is TGTGCCTGGAGTGTAACCCGGACTAGCGGGAGTCAAGAGACCCAGTACTTC.

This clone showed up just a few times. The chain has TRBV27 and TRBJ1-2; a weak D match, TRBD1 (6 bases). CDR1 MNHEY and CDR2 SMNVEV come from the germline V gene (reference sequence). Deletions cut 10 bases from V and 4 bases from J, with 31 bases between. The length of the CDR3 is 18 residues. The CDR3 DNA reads TGTGCCACCCGGCCCGGAAATACAGGGTTTGGCGGTGTCTATGGCTACACCTTC. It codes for CATRPGNTGFGGVYGYTF.

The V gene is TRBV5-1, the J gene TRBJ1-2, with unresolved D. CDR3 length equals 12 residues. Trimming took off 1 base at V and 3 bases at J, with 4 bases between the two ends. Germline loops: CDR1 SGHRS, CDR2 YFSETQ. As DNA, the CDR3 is TGCGCCAGCAGCTTGACTGACTATGGCTACACCTTC. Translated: CASSLTDYGYTF.

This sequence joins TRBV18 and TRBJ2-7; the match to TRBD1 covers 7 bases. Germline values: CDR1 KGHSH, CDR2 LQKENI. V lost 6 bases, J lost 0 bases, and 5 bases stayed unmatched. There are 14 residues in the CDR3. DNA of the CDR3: TGTGCCAGCTCTGCCGGGACAGACTCCTACGAGCAGTACTTC. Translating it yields CASSAGTDSYEQYF. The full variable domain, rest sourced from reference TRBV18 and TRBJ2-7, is NAGVMQNPRHLVRRRGQEARLRCSPMKGHSHVYWYRQLPEEGLKFMVYLQKENIIDESGMPKERFSAEFPKEGPSILRIQQVVRGDSAAYFCASSAGTDSYEQYFGPGTRLTVT.

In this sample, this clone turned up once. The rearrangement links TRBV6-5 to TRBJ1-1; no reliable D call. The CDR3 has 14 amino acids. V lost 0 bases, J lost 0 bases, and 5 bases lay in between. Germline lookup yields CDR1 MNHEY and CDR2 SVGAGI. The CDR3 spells CASSYSRVNTEAFF. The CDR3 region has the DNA TGTGCCAGCAGTTACTCTCGGGTGAACACTGAAGCTTTCTTT.

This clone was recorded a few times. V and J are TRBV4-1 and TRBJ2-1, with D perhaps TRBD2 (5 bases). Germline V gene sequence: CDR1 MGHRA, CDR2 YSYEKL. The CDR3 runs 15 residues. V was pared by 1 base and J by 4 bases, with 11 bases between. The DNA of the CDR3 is TGCGCCAGCAGCCAAGGGACTGGAACATACAATGAGCAGTTCTTC. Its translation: CASSQGTGTYNEQFF.

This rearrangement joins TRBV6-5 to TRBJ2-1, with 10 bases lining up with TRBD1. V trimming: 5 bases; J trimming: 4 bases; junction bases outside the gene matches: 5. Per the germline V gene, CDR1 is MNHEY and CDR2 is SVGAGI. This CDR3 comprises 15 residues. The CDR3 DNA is TGTGCCAGCAGTGTACCGGGACAGGGGTACAATGAGCAGTTCTTC. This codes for CASSVPGQGYNEQFF.

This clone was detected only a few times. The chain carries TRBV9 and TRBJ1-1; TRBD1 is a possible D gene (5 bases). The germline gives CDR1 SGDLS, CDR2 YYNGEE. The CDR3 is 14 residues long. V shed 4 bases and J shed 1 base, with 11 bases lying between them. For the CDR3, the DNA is TGTGCCAGCAGCCGGTTGGGGGGGAACACTGAAGCTTTCTTT. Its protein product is CASSRLGGNTEAFF.

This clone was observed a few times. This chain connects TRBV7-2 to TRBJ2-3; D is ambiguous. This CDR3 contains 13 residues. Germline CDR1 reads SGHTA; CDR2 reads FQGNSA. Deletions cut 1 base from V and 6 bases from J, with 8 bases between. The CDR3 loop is CASSLDSTDTQYF. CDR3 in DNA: TGTGCCAGCAGCTTAGATAGTACGGATACGCAGTATTTT. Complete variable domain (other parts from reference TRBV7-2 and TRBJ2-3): GAGVSQSPSNKVTEKGKDVELRCDPISGHTALYWYRQSLGQGLEFLIYFQGNSAPDKSGLPSDRFSAERTGGSVSTLTIQRTQQEDSAVYLCASSLDSTDTQYFGPGTRLTVL.

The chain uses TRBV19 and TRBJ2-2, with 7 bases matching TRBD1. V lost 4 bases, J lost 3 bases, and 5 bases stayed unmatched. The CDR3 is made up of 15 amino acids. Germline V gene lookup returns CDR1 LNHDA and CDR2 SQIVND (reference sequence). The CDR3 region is CASSSRTGYTGELFF. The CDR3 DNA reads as TGTGCCAGTAGTAGCCGGACAGGCTACACCGGGGAGCTGTTTTTT.

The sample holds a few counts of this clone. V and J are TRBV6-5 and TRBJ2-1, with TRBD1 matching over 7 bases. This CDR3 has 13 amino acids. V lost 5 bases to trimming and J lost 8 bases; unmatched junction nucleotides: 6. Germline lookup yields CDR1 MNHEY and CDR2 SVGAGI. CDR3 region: CASSAGTVHEQFF. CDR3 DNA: TGTGCCAGCAGTGCCGGGACAGTTCATGAGCAGTTCTTC.

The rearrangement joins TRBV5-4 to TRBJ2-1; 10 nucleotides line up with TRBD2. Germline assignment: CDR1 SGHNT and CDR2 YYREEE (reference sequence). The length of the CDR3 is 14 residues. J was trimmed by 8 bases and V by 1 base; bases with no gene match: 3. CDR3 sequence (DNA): TGTGCCAGCAGCTTGATCAGCGGGAGGGATGAGCAGTTCTTC. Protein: CASSLISGRDEQFF.

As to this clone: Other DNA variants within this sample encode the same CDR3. CDR3 region: CAWNGGVTTNEQFF. The CDR3 nucleotides read TGTGCCTGGAACGGGGGGGTTACAACGAACGAGCAGTTCTTC. The V call is TRBV30, the J call TRBJ2-1, with TRBD2 matching over 8 bases. The trim removed 4 bases at V and 10 bases at J, leaving 12 bases unmatched. Germline-derived CDR1 and CDR2 are GTSNPN and SVGIG (reference sequence). The length of the CDR3 is 14 residues.

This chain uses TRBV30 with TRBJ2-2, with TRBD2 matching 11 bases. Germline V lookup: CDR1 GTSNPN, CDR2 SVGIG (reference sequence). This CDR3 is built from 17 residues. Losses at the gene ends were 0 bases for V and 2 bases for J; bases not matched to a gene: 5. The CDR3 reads CAWSVLGTSGNTGELFF. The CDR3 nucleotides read TGTGCCTGGAGTGTTCTTGGGACTAGCGGTAACACCGGGGAGCTGTTTTTT.